Following are 11 T cell receptor beta chains from one sample sequenced in a study of cytotoxic CD8 clonotypes in ibrutinib-treated CLL. Here immunoSEQ multiplex PCR was the method, and the copy in TCRdb shows in-frame clones only, minus some. The sample has approximately 200,000 clones, around 70% seen once. The starting material was PBMCs, obtained after 24 months of ibrutinib treatment. Receptors were obtained from a human donor with chronic lymphocytic leukemia.

V usage is TRBV5-4 and J usage is TRBJ2-1; TRBD2 aligns across 10 bases. CDR1 is SGHNT, CDR2 YYREEE, per germline (reference sequence). This CDR3 has 16 residues. With 1 base clipped from V and 8 bases from J, the junction kept 9 bases outside the gene matches. The CDR3 DNA sequence: TGTGCCAGCAGCTTGTCATCCCCCGGGACTAGCGATGAGCAGTTCTTC. It yields the protein CASSLSSPGTSDEQFF. The full variable domain, with the rest looked up from reference TRBV5-4 and TRBJ2-1, is ETGVTQSPTHLIKTRGQQVTLRCSSQSGHNTVSWYQQALGQGPQFIFQYYREEENGRGNFPPRFSGLQFPNYSSELNVNALELDDSALYLCASSLSSPGTSDEQFFGPGTRLTVL.

V usage is TRBV6-6 and J usage is TRBJ2-5, with 11 positions matching TRBD1. Germline V gene lookup returns CDR1 MNHNY and CDR2 SVGAGI (reference sequence). The junction had 6 bases not matched to a gene; V was cut back by 6 bases and J by 6 bases. The CDR3 consists of 14 residues. This CDR3 reads CASRADRGPKTQYF. CDR3 nucleotides: TGTGCCAGCAGGGCGGACAGGGGGCCCAAGACCCAGTACTTC.

V gene TRBV30 combines with J gene TRBJ1-4, with TRBD1 matching 7 bases. CDR3 size: 15 residues. Germline lookup yields CDR1 GTSNPN and CDR2 SVGIG (reference sequence). V was clipped by 3 bases and J by 1 base; unmatched bases: 5. CDR3: CAWSHNRGTNEKLFF. DNA of the CDR3: TGTGCCTGGAGCCATAACAGGGGAACTAATGAAAAACTGTTTTTT. Based on the CDR3 plus reference TRBV30 and TRBJ1-4, the full variable domain is SQTIHQWPATLVQPVGSPLSLECTVEGTSNPNLYWYRQAAGRGLQLLFYSVGIGQISSEVPQNLSASRPQDRQFILSSKKLLLSDSGFYLCAWSHNRGTNEKLFFGSGTQLSVL.

V usage is TRBV15 and J usage is TRBJ2-4; no definite D call. Germline-derived CDR1 and CDR2 are LNHNV and YYDKDF (reference sequence). The CDR3 extends over 15 amino acids. With 1 base removed from V and 5 bases from J, the gap between germline ends came to 12 bases. CDR3 DNA sequence: TGTGCCACCAGCAGAGGAATTGGGTGGGAAAACATTCAGTACTTC. Protein product: CATSRGIGWENIQYF.

This clone was picked up a small number of times. The chain couples TRBV18 to TRBJ2-7, with 11 bases lining up with TRBD1. CDR1 is KGHSH, CDR2 LQKENI, per germline. The V segment lost 4 bases and the J segment 4 bases; nucleotides outside the gene matches: 9. The CDR3 totals 16 residues. The DNA for the CDR3 is TGTGCCAGCTCACGCTTGGGACAGGGGGGCCCTTACGAGCAGTACTTC. It codes for CASSRLGQGGPYEQYF.

The rearrangement uses TRBV9 and TRBJ1-5; tentative D call: TRBD1 (6 bases). CDR3 length: 14 residues. V lost 0 bases and J lost 5, with 9 bases in between. Germline V gene data show CDR1 as SGDLS and CDR2 as YYNGEE. CDR3 sequence (DNA): TGTGCCAGCAGCGTAGGGCAGGGGTATCAGCCCCAGCATTTT. Translating it yields CASSVGQGYQPQHF.

The chain has TRBV6-1 and TRBJ2-1; D is perhaps TRBD2 (6 bases). Looked up from germline, CDR1 is MNHNS and CDR2 is SASEGT. This CDR3 comprises 12 residues. The ends were cut back, 8 bases at V and 9 bases at J, with 14 bases in the middle. The CDR3 bases are TGTGCCAGCTCTCGGAGGGCGGGTGAGCAGTTCTTC. It codes for CASSRRAGEQFF.

This chain joins TRBV2 and TRBJ2-7; D might be TRBD1 (6 bases). Trimming removed 2 bases from V and 0 bases from J, with 8 bases in between. The CDR3 runs to 14 residues. Germline V gene sequence: CDR1 SNHLY, CDR2 FYNNEI. In DNA, the CDR3 is TGTGCCAGCAGTGAACAGGGGTCCTCCTACGAGCAGTACTTC. The encoded protein is CASSEQGSSYEQYF.

V gene TRBV10-3 combines with J gene TRBJ1-1; 7 nucleotides align to TRBD1. J lost 5 bases, V lost 8 bases, and 5 bases had no gene match. CDR1 and CDR2 (germline): ENHRY, SYGVKD. The CDR3 loop spans 12 amino acids. CDR3 sequence reads: CAIGVQGTEAFF. DNA of the CDR3: TGTGCCATCGGGGTACAGGGGACTGAAGCTTTCTTT.

The chain couples TRBV30 to TRBJ2-2, with D perhaps matching TRBD2 (5 bases). The CDR3 consists of 12 residues. V was pared by 3 bases and J by 6 bases, with 8 bases between. The V gene's germline CDR1 is GTSNPN and CDR2 SVGIG (reference sequence). CDR3 DNA: TGTGCCTGGAGCGACGGGGCCGGGGAGCTGTTTTTT. Translating gives CAWSDGAGELFF.

The CDR3 region is CASSTNSFGGEQYF. CDR3 DNA: TGTGCCAGTAGTACTAACAGCTTCGGGGGGGAGCAGTACTTC. The chain links TRBV19 to TRBJ2-7, with 7 bases matching TRBD2. CDR3 length: 14 residues. Germline-derived CDR1 and CDR2 are LNHDA and SQIVND (reference sequence). Trimming cost V 4 bases and J 7 bases; bases outside gene matches: 10.